Sequencing of this T cell receptor beta chain was carried out in a study of siplizumab effects on memory and regulatory T cells. The CDR3 spans 13 residues. Germline lookup yields CDR1 MNHNS and CDR2 SASEGT. The data were produced by immunoSEQ multiplex PCR, yet TCRdb's version contains in-frame clones alone and is incomplete. Of 75,000 to 100,000 clones in the sample, around 94% were seen once. Sequencing was performed on non-Treg CD4+ T cells sorted from blood. This clonotype originated in a human donor in good health. This chain uses TRBV6-1 with TRBJ2-5; D unclear. The DNA matches TRBJ2-7 better at its end, which makes the J call doubtful. CDR3 loop: CASRPTEYYEQYF. The CDR3 bases are TGTGCCAGCAGACCCACAGAGTACTACGAGCAGTACTTC.